This is a list of T cell receptor beta chains from one sample in a study of T cells in Graves' hyperthyroidism and ophthalmopathy. MiXCR, run by TCRdb on the multiplex PCR reads, gives a single entry per CDR3 protein. The sample has approximately 600,000 distinct CDR3 sequences; roughly 14% are singletons. Sequencing was done on a sample of blood. The source of these receptors is a woman in her thirties or forties with Graves' ophthalmopathy. Each CDR3 is given with its conserved first and last residue. D genes are given only for firm matches. Clone size is given as once, few, many or a size class.

j_call	clone_size	v_call	d_call	cdr3_nt	cdr3_aa
TRBJ2-7	many	TRBV11-3	NA	TGTGCCAGCAGCTCTCCCCGGTACGAGCAGTACTTC	CASSSPRYEQYF
TRBJ1-5	few	TRBV4-1	NA	TGCGCCAGCAGCCAAGATTCAGGCAGAAATCAGCCCCAGCATTTT	CASSQDSGRNQPQHF
TRBJ2-7	few	TRBV20-1	NA	TGCAGTGCTAGAGCCCCCATAGCGGACCTGGGCGAGCAGTACTTC	CSARAPIADLGEQYF
TRBJ2-2	many	TRBV28	TRBD1	TGTGCCAGCAGCCCCACCCCGACAGGGTACACCGGGGAGCTGTTTTTT	CASSPTPTGYTGELFF
TRBJ1-1	many	TRBV28	NA	TGTGCCAGCAGTTTACCAGACCAGGGAGGCTCTGAAGCTTTCTTT	CASSLPDQGGSEAFF
TRBJ2-7	few	TRBV7-2	TRBD1	TGTGCCAGCAGCTTGGGACAGTCGGATTATTACGAGCAGTACTTC	CASSLGQSDYYEQYF
TRBJ2-7	many	TRBV11-2	NA	TGTGCCAGCAGCTTAGATTCGTCCGTGGGTTACGAGCAGTACTTC	CASSLDSSVGYEQYF
TRBJ1-2	many	TRBV19	NA	TGTGCCAGTAGTAGTGACAGTTTGTTATATGGCTACACCTTC	CASSSDSLLYGYTF
TRBJ2-7	many	TRBV14	NA	TGTGCCAGCAGCCAAGGTACAGGCGGTGAGCAGTACTTC	CASSQGTGGEQYF
TRBJ1-5	many	TRBV19	TRBD1	TGTGCCAGTAACAAGGGACAGGGTGTGGTAAATCAGCCCCAGCATTTT	CASNKGQGVVNQPQHF
TRBJ2-5	many	TRBV25-1	TRBD2	TGTGCCAGCATGCTAGCGGGAGGCAGAGAGACCCAGTACTTC	CASMLAGGRETQYF
TRBJ2-7	many	TRBV10-3	NA	TGTGCCATCAGTGAGAGGAGTGGGGTGAGTGGGAGCGAGCAGTACTTC	CAISERSGVSGSEQYF
TRBJ1-1	many	TRBV11-2	TRBD1	TGTGCCAGCAGCTCAACATGGACCCGACAGGGCTGGGGTGAAGCTTTCTTT	CASSSTWTRQGWGEAFF